This entry lists 21 T cell receptor beta chains sequenced from one sample in a study of shared clonotypes between healthy human individuals. Sequencing was performed with immunoSEQ multiplex PCR; in TCRdb, only in-frame clones are kept and a portion is missing. The sample contains roughly 500,000 clones, roughly 95% of which appear only once. Sequenced: naive CD4+ T cells sorted from blood. Subset described: CD45RA+ positively selected. Every receptor here comes from a woman in her twenties or thirties in good health.

The genes are TRBV2 and TRBJ1-5, with TRBD1 matching 9 bases. After removal of 6 bases from V and 5 bases from J, the junction contained 5 bases not matched to a gene. The V gene's germline CDR1 is SNHLY and CDR2 FYNNEI. This CDR3 contains 14 residues. CDR3 nucleotides: TGTGCCAGCAGCAAAACAGGGGGCGATCAGCCCCAGCATTTT. Protein sequence: CASSKTGGDQPQHF.

The J gene is TRBJ2-1, the V gene TRBV7-9; TRBD2 agrees at 12 bases. The CDR3 length is 15 residues. Germline lookup yields CDR1 SEHNR and CDR2 FQNEAQ (reference sequence). The trim removed 5 bases at V and 12 bases at J, leaving 11 bases unmatched. The CDR3: CASSQGLAGVPGQFF. Here the CDR3 DNA reads TGTGCCAGCAGCCAGGGACTAGCGGGCGTACCGGGGCAGTTCTTC.

The rearrangement joins TRBV29-1 to TRBJ1-1; 7 nucleotides align to TRBD1. The CDR3 totals 17 residues. The germline V gene has CDR1 SQVTM and CDR2 ANQGSEA. The ends lost 6 bases at V and 3 bases at J; junction bases unmatched: 19. Written as DNA, the CDR3 is TGCAGCGTGGTTAGACAGGGTTTGTACATTGGGGACACTGAAGCTTTCTTT. Amino acids: CSVVRQGLYIGDTEAFF.

The chain uses TRBV28 and TRBJ2-7; tentative D call: TRBD1 (5 bases). The germline V gene has CDR1 MDHEN and CDR2 SYDVKM. The V and J ends lost 7 bases and 3 bases respectively, with 16 bases between them. The CDR3 is 14 amino acids. The CDR3 DNA reads TGTGCCAGCACTTCACAGGTGTATAACTACGAGCAGTACTTC. Translation: CASTSQVYNYEQYF.

This chain joins TRBV27 and TRBJ1-2, with D perhaps matching TRBD1 (5 bases). The germline CDR1 and CDR2 sequences are MNHEY and SMNVEV (reference sequence). Trimming cost V 5 bases and J 6 bases, with 16 bases left between them. The CDR3 runs to 14 residues. CDR3 loop: CASSPGGTVHGYTF. DNA of the CDR3: TGTGCCAGCAGTCCGGGGGGGACTGTTCATGGCTACACCTTC.

The gene calls are TRBV30 and TRBJ2-6; D is unresolved. CDR3 size: 14 residues. Deletions cut 0 bases from V and 4 bases from J, with 7 bases between. Germline V CDR1 and CDR2: GTSNPN, SVGIG (reference sequence). CDR3 in DNA: TGTGCCTGGAGTGTGATACAGGGGGCCAACGTCCTGACTTTC. The encoded protein is CAWSVIQGANVLTF.

J is TRBJ2-7 and V is TRBV6-1, with 10 bases fitting TRBD1. This CDR3 is 15 amino acids long. Germline V gives CDR1 MNHNS, CDR2 SASEGT. With V trimmed by 1 base and J by 1 base, 1 base remained unmatched. The CDR3 nucleotides read TGTGCCAGCAGTGAAGGGACAGGGGGATCCTACGAGCAGTACTTC. Its translation: CASSEGTGGSYEQYF.

J is TRBJ1-3 and V is TRBV21-1; the table names TRBD1, a call not compared with the DNA. TRBV21-1 is described as a pseudogene. This CDR3 contains 15 residues. The CDR3 loop is CASSKRDSPSCTIYF. The CDR3 DNA reads TGTGCCAGCAGCAAGCGGGACAGCCCATCCTGCACCATATATTTT.

The V and J genes are TRBV9 and TRBJ1-1; maybe TRBD1 (5 bases). The CDR3 is made up of 14 amino acids. Trimming pared 4 bases from V and 4 bases from J, leaving 14 bases between. Germline V gene sequence: CDR1 SGDLS, CDR2 YYNGEE. CDR3 loop: CASSPNRQTTEAFF. The DNA of the CDR3 is TGTGCCAGCAGCCCCAACCGACAGACCACTGAAGCTTTCTTT.

The chain recombines TRBV28 with TRBJ2-7, with no clear D. CDR1 and CDR2 (germline): MDHEN, SYDVKM. V was shortened by 6 bases and J by 4 bases, with 10 bases between the two germline ends. The CDR3 contains 12 residues. The CDR3: CASSSRAYEQYF. DNA for the CDR3: TGTGCCAGCAGCTCTCGGGCATACGAGCAGTACTTC.

The rearrangement uses TRBV27 and TRBJ2-1; D may match TRBD1 or TRBD2 (5 bases each). Per the germline V gene, CDR1 is MNHEY and CDR2 is SMNVEV (reference sequence). Trimming removed 0 bases at V and 2 bases at J, with 17 bases between. This CDR3 is 18 amino acids long. CDR3 coding DNA: TGTGCCAGCAGTTTATCGTGGGGACGGGTGGGGGCCTACAATGAGCAGTTCTTC. This sequence encodes CASSLSWGRVGAYNEQFF.

V is TRBV6-5 and J is TRBJ2-7, with 8 bases identical to TRBD2. Per the germline V gene, CDR1 is MNHEY and CDR2 is SVGAGI. This CDR3 spans 16 amino acids. Trimming took 4 bases from V and 2 from J; bases not matched to a gene: 10. The CDR3 coding sequence is TGTGCCAGCAGTTCCTATCGGGGGGGGCTAGCCTACGAGCAGTACTTC. Amino acids: CASSSYRGGLAYEQYF.

The table lists this clone with a few counts. The chain recombines TRBV10-3 with TRBJ2-7; D possibly corresponds to TRBD2 (6 bases). CDR3 length equals 12 residues. Germline V gene lookup returns CDR1 ENHRY and CDR2 SYGVKD. V dropped 11 bases and J dropped 0 bases, with 11 bases sitting between them. CDR3 coding DNA: TGTGCCGCCCGGGACTCCTCCTACGAGCAGTACTTC. It yields the protein CAARDSSYEQYF.

DNA of the CDR3: TGTGCCAGCAGCCAAGGGCTAGGCCGAGGAGGGTCCTACGAGCAGTACTTC. This codes for CASSQGLGRGGSYEQYF. The rearrangement uses TRBV4-2 and TRBJ2-7; a weak D match, TRBD2 (6 bases). V was trimmed by 1 base and J by 1 base, leaving 17 bases between them. Per the germline V gene, CDR1 is LGHNA and CDR2 is YNFKEQ. The CDR3 runs 17 residues.

V usage is TRBV11-2 and J usage is TRBJ1-2; no firm D call. V was trimmed by 3 bases and J by 5 bases, leaving 13 bases between them. Germline values: CDR1 SGHAT, CDR2 FQNNGV. The CDR3 runs to 14 residues. The CDR3 DNA sequence: TGTGCCAGCAGCTTTGCACTTGCCACTTATGGCTACACCTTC. As protein: CASSFALATYGYTF.

This chain links TRBV10-3 with TRBJ2-3; 10 bases agree with TRBD1. J was trimmed by 3 bases and V by 10 bases; bases with no gene match: 4. CDR1 ENHRY and CDR2 SYGVKD come from the germline V gene. This CDR3 has 13 residues. CDR3 amino acids: CATGQGGTDTQYF. CDR3 in DNA: TGTGCCACCGGACAGGGGGGTACAGATACGCAGTATTTT.

V is TRBV19 and J is TRBJ1-5; possibly TRBD1 for D (6 bases). CDR1 is LNHDA, CDR2 SQIVND, per germline (reference sequence). The CDR3 extends over 14 amino acids. Trimming cost V 2 bases and J 7 bases, with 12 bases left between them. The CDR3 bases are TGTGCCAGTAGTATATGGGGGGGCGGGCAGCCCCAGCATTTT. Translated, it gives CASSIWGGGQPQHF.

Of note for this clone: A junction end diverges from the germline sequence, so it may reflect a read error. V and J are TRBV5-1 and TRBJ2-7; no firm D call. Germline CDR1 SGHRS, CDR2 YFSETQ. This CDR3 region has 14 residues. As DNA, the CDR3 is TGCGCCAGCCGCTTGACTTCTCACTCCTACGAGCAGTACTTC. Translated: CASRLTSHSYEQYF.

The chain couples TRBV27 to TRBJ2-7; TRBD2 aligns across 13 bases. The length of the CDR3 is 18 residues. V dropped 4 bases and J dropped 1; count of bases not matched to a gene: 10. The germline CDR1 and CDR2 sequences are MNHEY and SMNVEV (reference sequence). The CDR3 here is CASSSSGLAGSWSYEQYF. For the CDR3, the DNA is TGTGCCAGCAGTTCCTCGGGACTAGCGGGAAGTTGGTCCTACGAGCAGTACTTC.

The V call is TRBV28, the J call TRBJ1-1, with D hard to call. There are 16 residues in the CDR3. Germline loops: CDR1 MDHEN, CDR2 SYDVKM. Trimming stripped 2 bases from V and 5 bases from J, with 18 bases between. The CDR3 nucleotides are TGTGCCAGCAGTTTAGATCGGGCAGAGGTGTGGACTGAAGCTTTCTTT. Amino acids: CASSLDRAEVWTEAFF.

The rearrangement joins TRBV4-1 to TRBJ2-5; D is unresolved. Deletions cut 0 bases from V and 3 bases from J, with 20 bases between. CDR3 size: 18 residues. Germline loops: CDR1 MGHRA, CDR2 YSYEKL. The CDR3 loop is CASSQEGAHFEAEETQYF. Here the CDR3 DNA reads TGCGCCAGCAGCCAAGAAGGTGCTCACTTTGAAGCCGAAGAGACCCAGTACTTC.